The clone carrying this T cell receptor beta chain has more than one count but fewer than ten. The CDR3 sequence is 16 residues long. The germline gives CDR1 SGHTS, CDR2 YDEGEE. V dropped 0 bases and J dropped 4; count of bases not matched to a gene: 4. These data are taken from a study of early T cells in non-severe SARS-CoV-2 infection. TCRdb recomputed calls from the 5' RACE reads with MiXCR, one row per CDR3 protein. This sample has around 64,000 distinct CDR3 sequences, with 10% to 15% found just once. The sequence was collected from an adult who was a healthcare worker with PCR-confirmed SARS-CoV-2 infection or an uninfected control (not recorded which). The rearrangement uses TRBV5-8 and TRBJ2-1; 10 bases map to TRBD2. This sample comprised whole blood, obtained at baseline. In nucleotides, the CDR3 is TGTGCCAGCAGCTTGGCCGGGACTAGCGTATACAATGAGCAGTTCTTC. Its protein is CASSLAGTSVYNEQFF. The full variable domain, in which reference TRBV5-8 and TRBJ2-1 provide the parts outside the CDR3, is EAGVTQSPTHLIKTRGQQATLRCSPISGHTSVYWYQQALGLGLQFLLWYDEGEERNRGNFPPRFSGRQFPNYSSELNVNALELEDSALYLCASSLAGTSVYNEQFFGPGTRLTVL.